The next 27 T cell receptor beta chains were all read from a single sample in a study of post-analysis software for immune sequencing data. Study-wide results and caveats: TRBV5-6, TRBV5-1 and TRBV20-1 were among several TRBV segments more frequent in patients than controls.

Tagging with unique molecular identifiers was a feature of the TCR beta cDNA libraries. TCRdb processed the PCR reads anew with MiXCR; each CDR3 protein has one entry. The table includes about 810,000 distinct CDR3 sequences, around 53% detected once. Their recognized antigens are unknown. Sequenced sample: blood. These receptors were collected from a girl aged 5-17 years with multiple sclerosis.

The rearrangement joins TRBV5-1 to TRBJ2-3; 10 bases fit TRBD2. The V gene's germline CDR1 is SGHRS and CDR2 YFSETQ. With V trimmed by 0 bases and J by 2 bases, 9 bases remained unmatched. This CDR3 is 18 amino acids long. The CDR3 DNA reads TGCGCCAGCAGCTTGGTCCCTAGCGGGGGACCCAACACAGATACGCAGTATTTT. Translation gives CASSLVPSGGPNTDTQYF.

This chain connects TRBV20-1 to TRBJ2-4, with D possibly matching TRBD2 (5 bases). Trimming pared 0 bases from V and 1 base from J, leaving 13 bases between. This CDR3 contains 16 residues. From germline, CDR1 is DFQATT and CDR2 SNEGSKA (reference sequence). This CDR3 is CSARDEGTGAKNIQYF. The DNA for the CDR3 is TGCAGTGCTAGAGATGAGGGAACGGGCGCCAAAAACATTCAGTACTTC.

The rearrangement joins TRBV5-1 to TRBJ1-1; D ambiguous. V lost 5 bases and J lost 2, with 7 bases in between. Germline V gene lookup returns CDR1 SGHRS and CDR2 YFSETQ. The CDR3 sequence is 12 residues long. The CDR3 nucleotides read TGCGCCAGCAGGGGTAGTAACACTGAAGCTTTCTTT. This sequence encodes CASRGSNTEAFF.

V is TRBV10-3 and J is TRBJ2-1; D remains unclear. The CDR3 extends over 12 amino acids. Germline loops: CDR1 ENHRY, CDR2 SYGVKD. V lost 9 bases and J 4 bases, leaving 10 bases between the germline ends. In DNA form, the CDR3 reads TGTGCCATTAATGACGGATACAATGAGCAGTTCTTC. This translates into CAINDGYNEQFF.

This clonotype has only one observation. This rearrangement joins TRBV5-1 to TRBJ2-5, with 7 bases lining up with TRBD2. Germline V gene data show CDR1 as SGHRS and CDR2 as YFSETQ. V lost 4 bases to trimming and J lost 4 bases; unmatched junction nucleotides: 10. The CDR3 spans 15 residues. Written as DNA, the CDR3 is TGCGCCAGCAGCGAGGGAGGACTAGAGGGAGAGACCCAGTACTTC. Protein product: CASSEGGLEGETQYF.

The chain couples TRBV5-4 to TRBJ2-5; D is perhaps TRBD2 (5 bases). V gave up 0 bases and J gave up 2 bases, with 14 bases separating them. The CDR3 covers 16 residues. Per germline, CDR1 SGHNT and CDR2 YYREEE (reference sequence). This chain's CDR3 is CASSLGGLARQETQYF. DNA for the CDR3: TGTGCCAGCAGCTTGGGGGGTCTAGCAAGGCAAGAGACCCAGTACTTC.

This chain links TRBV9 with TRBJ2-1; 12 bases match TRBD2. This CDR3 is built from 16 residues. The germline V gene encodes CDR1 SGDLS and CDR2 YYNGEE. J lost 10 bases, V lost 1 base, and 9 bases had no gene match. In nucleotides, the CDR3 is TGTGCCAGCAGCGTATCTAGCGGGAGGGACTCAATAGAGCAGTTCTTC. Amino acids: CASSVSSGRDSIEQFF.

V usage is TRBV6-6 and J usage is TRBJ1-5, with a possible D match to TRBD1 (5 bases). Germline CDR1 reads MNHNY; CDR2 reads SVGAGI (reference sequence). With 2 bases removed from V and 4 bases from J, the gap between germline ends came to 9 bases. This CDR3 is 14 amino acids long. The DNA for the CDR3 is TGTGCCAGCAGTTACCGAGACAGAAATCAGCCCCAGCATTTT. Protein: CASSYRDRNQPQHF.

This chain connects TRBV11-2 to TRBJ2-1, with 7 bases matching TRBD2. Trimming cost V 3 bases and J 7 bases; bases outside gene matches: 9. The CDR3 loop spans 15 amino acids. CDR1 is SGHAT and CDR2 is FQNNGV in the germline V gene. CDR3 region: CASSFRTGRGNEQFF. The DNA of the CDR3 is TGTGCCAGCAGCTTTAGGACGGGGCGGGGGAATGAGCAGTTCTTC.

The V call is TRBV4-1, the J call TRBJ2-1, with unresolved D. Germline CDR1 MGHRA, CDR2 YSYEKL. The ends were cut back, 0 bases at V and 12 bases at J, with 15 bases in the middle. The CDR3 spans 14 residues. The CDR3 here is CASSQDVSQVLQFF. DNA for the CDR3: TGCGCCAGCAGCCAAGATGTCTCGCAGGTCTTGCAGTTCTTC.

The chain is built from TRBV20-1 and TRBJ2-5; 7 bases agree with TRBD2. Germline V gene sequence: CDR1 DFQATT, CDR2 SNEGSKA (reference sequence). The CDR3 totals 15 residues. The trim removed 4 bases at V and 4 bases at J, leaving 12 bases unmatched. Here the CDR3 reads CSATNPAGERETQYF. In DNA, the CDR3 is TGCAGTGCTACTAACCCCGCGGGAGAGAGAGAGACCCAGTACTTC.

With regard to this clonotype: Mismatch with germline at one junction end may stem from a read error. J is TRBJ1-1 and V is TRBV29-1; D may be TRBD1 (5 bases). CDR1 SQVTM and CDR2 ANQGSEA come from the germline V gene. The CDR3 covers 15 residues. Here the CDR3 DNA reads TGCCGCGTTGAAGATCGGAGGGGTCTGAACACTGAAGCTTTCTTT. It specifies CRVEDRRGLNTEAFF. Based on the CDR3 plus reference TRBV29-1 and TRBJ1-1, the full variable domain is SAVISQKPSRDICQRGTSLTIQCQVDSQVTMMFWYRQQPGQSLTLIATANQGSEATYESGFVIDKFPISRPNLTFSTLTVSNMSPEDSSIYLCRVEDRRGLNTEAFFGQGTRLTVV.

V is TRBV9 and J is TRBJ2-5, with D tentatively TRBD1 (5 bases). The V end lost 4 bases, the J end lost 5 bases, and 12 bases lay between the germline ends. The CDR3 runs 13 residues. The germline V gene encodes CDR1 SGDLS and CDR2 YYNGEE. The CDR3 DNA is TGTGCCAGCAGCCCCGGCAAGGGGGAGACCCAGTACTTC. Translating gives CASSPGKGETQYF. Based on the CDR3 plus reference TRBV9 and TRBJ2-5, the full variable domain is DSGVTQTPKHLITATGQRVTLRCSPRSGDLSVYWYQQSLDQGLQFLIQYYNGEERAKGNILERFSAQQFPDLHSELNLSSLELGDSALYFCASSPGKGETQYFGPGTRLLVL.

This clonotype occurred a few times. The chain carries TRBV4-1 and TRBJ2-1, with D perhaps being TRBD1 or TRBD2 (5 bases each). The end of the DNA aligns better with TRBJ2-7, so the J call may be wrong. Per the germline V gene, CDR1 is MGHRA and CDR2 is YSYEKL. The CDR3 loop spans 14 amino acids. The CDR3 region is CASSPRASGYEQYF. CDR3 DNA sequence: TGCGCCAGCAGCCCCAGGGCGTCGGGATACGAGCAGTACTTC.

About this clonotype itself: At one end, the junction sequence differs from germline, possibly due to a read error. The chain couples TRBV9 to TRBJ2-1; 8 nucleotides match TRBD1. The CDR3 is 15 amino acids. Germline lookup yields CDR1 SGDLS and CDR2 YYNGEE. The CDR3 here is CACSVAGQGAGEQFF. The DNA for the CDR3 is TGTGCCTGCAGCGTAGCTGGTCAGGGGGCCGGTGAGCAGTTCTTC.

CDR3 residues: CASSLNSASYGYTF. The CDR3 DNA sequence: TGTGCCAGCAGCTTAAACTCGGCCTCCTATGGCTACACCTTC. The rearrangement links TRBV7-8 to TRBJ1-2; D is uncertain. Trimming pared 2 bases from V and 4 bases from J, leaving 11 bases between. Germline CDR1 reads SGHVS; CDR2 reads FQNEAQ. The CDR3 totals 14 residues. The whole variable domain, remainder taken from reference TRBV7-8 and TRBJ1-2, is GAGVSQSPRYKVAKRGQDVALRCDPISGHVSLFWYQQALGQGPEFLTYFQNEAQLDKSGLPSDRFFAERPEGSVSTLKIQRTQQEDSAVYLCASSLNSASYGYTFGSGTRLTVV.

V usage is TRBV6-6 and J usage is TRBJ2-5; 9 bases match TRBD2. TRBJ2-7 matches the DNA end more closely, so the J call is doubtful. The CDR3 consists of 15 residues. Per germline, CDR1 MNHNY and CDR2 SVGAGI (reference sequence). The CDR3 loop is CASSYDISGGYEQYF. The CDR3, as DNA: TGTGCCAGCAGTTACGATATTAGCGGGGGCTACGAGCAGTACTTC.

This clonotype has only a few counts. This chain uses TRBV10-3 with TRBJ2-3; D is unclear. CDR3 length: 11 amino acids. Trimming pared 7 bases from V and 2 bases from J, leaving 4 bases between. Germline-derived CDR1 and CDR2 are ENHRY and SYGVKD. The CDR3: CAITNTDTQYF. The CDR3 DNA follows: TGTGCCATCACCAACACAGATACGCAGTATTTT.

This chain joins TRBV25-1 and TRBJ2-7, with TRBD2 matching over 8 bases. With V trimmed by 8 bases and J by 9 bases, 12 bases remained unmatched. Germline V gene sequence: CDR1 MGHDK, CDR2 SYGVNS. CDR3 size: 13 residues. CDR3 loop: CASGRTSGLGQYF. The DNA for the CDR3 is TGTGCCAGCGGACGTACTAGCGGTCTTGGGCAGTACTTC.

J is TRBJ2-3 and V is TRBV6-5, with D perhaps matching TRBD1 or TRBD2 (6 bases each). The V gene's germline CDR1 is MNHEY and CDR2 SVGAGI. The V end lost 2 bases, the J end lost 10 bases, and 19 bases lay between the germline ends. The CDR3 sequence is 15 residues long. The chain's CDR3 is CASSYGGRTTRPQYF. CDR3 bases: TGTGCCAGCAGTTACGGGGGGCGGACCACTCGTCCGCAGTATTTT.

This clonotype was seen more than once but under ten times. This chain connects TRBV29-1 to TRBJ2-1; D unclear. Germline CDR1 is SQVTM and CDR2 is ANQGSEA. The CDR3 has 14 residues. Trimming removed 6 bases from V and 6 bases from J, with 18 bases in between. CDR3 in DNA: TGCAGCGTCTCAGGCCTTGTTCGTGGCAATGAGCAGTTCTTC. This gives the protein CSVSGLVRGNEQFF.

Remarks on this clonotype: Mismatch with germline at one junction end may stem from a read error. The J gene is TRBJ2-7, the V gene TRBV20-1; TRBD1 agrees at 8 bases. The CDR3 contains 14 residues. The germline V gene has CDR1 DFQATT and CDR2 SNEGSKA (reference sequence). The CDR3 loop reads CSAPRTGRSYGQYF. CDR3 bases: TGCAGTGCTCCGAGGACAGGGCGATCCTACGGGCAGTACTTC.

The chain links TRBV29-1 to TRBJ2-7, with D possibly matching TRBD1 (6 bases). V lost 2 bases and J 7 bases, leaving 27 bases between the germline ends. CDR3 length: 17 amino acids. The germline V gene encodes CDR1 SQVTM and CDR2 ANQGSEA. The CDR3 region has the DNA TGCAGCGTTGAACTCAGGGGCCACGTTAAAAGATACAATGAGCAGTACTTC. Its translation: CSVELRGHVKRYNEQYF.

A few counts support this clonotype. The genes are TRBV12-3 or TRBV12-4 and TRBJ2-7, with 11 bases aligning to TRBD2. The CDR3 runs to 15 residues. After removal of 5 bases from V and 5 bases from J, the junction contained 8 bases not matched to a gene. The CDR3 region has the DNA TGTGCCAGCAGTGCCAAGACTAGCGGGATTGACGAGCAGTACTTC. Translation: CASSAKTSGIDEQYF.

A few counts support this clonotype. The chain joins TRBV5-1 to TRBJ2-6, with a possible D match to TRBD1 (6 bases). V was shortened by 4 bases and J by 0 bases, with 14 bases between the two germline ends. This CDR3 region has 17 residues. Germline V lookup: CDR1 SGHRS, CDR2 YFSETQ. The CDR3 nucleotides read TGCGCCAGCAGCCAAAGACCAGGGGCCTCTGGGGCCAACGTCCTGACTTTC. As protein: CASSQRPGASGANVLTF.

J is TRBJ2-7 and V is TRBV27; 8 bases match TRBD2. V lost 5 bases, J lost 0 bases, and 9 bases stayed unmatched. The CDR3 spans 16 residues. CDR1 and CDR2 (germline): MNHEY, SMNVEV (reference sequence). Here the CDR3 reads CASSRRQRERSYEQYF. The CDR3 coding sequence is TGTGCCAGCAGTCGCCGACAGCGGGAGCGCTCCTACGAGCAGTACTTC.

The CDR3 region is CASSPPSGSDSYNEQFF. DNA of the CDR3: TGTGCCAGCAGCCCCCCCAGCGGGAGTGACTCCTACAATGAGCAGTTCTTC. The genes are TRBV3-1 and TRBJ2-1; 8 nucleotides agree with TRBD2. This CDR3 has 17 residues. The V gene end was trimmed by 4 bases and the J gene end by 0 bases; junction bases not matched to a gene: 8. Germline lookup yields CDR1 LGHDT and CDR2 YNNKEL (reference sequence).